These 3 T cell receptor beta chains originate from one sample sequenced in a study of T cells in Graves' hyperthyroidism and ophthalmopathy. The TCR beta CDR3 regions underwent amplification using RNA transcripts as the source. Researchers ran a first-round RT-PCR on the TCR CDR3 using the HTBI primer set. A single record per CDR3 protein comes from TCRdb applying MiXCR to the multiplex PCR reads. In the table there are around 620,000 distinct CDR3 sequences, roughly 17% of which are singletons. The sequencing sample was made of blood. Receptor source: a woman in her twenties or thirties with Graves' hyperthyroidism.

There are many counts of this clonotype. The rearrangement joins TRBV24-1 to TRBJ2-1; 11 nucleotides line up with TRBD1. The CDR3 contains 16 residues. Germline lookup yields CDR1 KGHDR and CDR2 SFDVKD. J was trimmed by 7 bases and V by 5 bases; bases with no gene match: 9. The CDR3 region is CATSGGQGAIDNEQFF. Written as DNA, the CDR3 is TGTGCCACCAGTGGAGGACAGGGGGCAATTGATAATGAGCAGTTCTTC.

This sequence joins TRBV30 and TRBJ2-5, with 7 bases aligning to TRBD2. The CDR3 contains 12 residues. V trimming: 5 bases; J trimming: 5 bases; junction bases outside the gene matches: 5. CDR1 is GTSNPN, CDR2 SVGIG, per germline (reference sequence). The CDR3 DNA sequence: TGTGCCTGGTCGGGGGGAGGGGAGACCCAGTACTTC. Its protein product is CAWSGGGETQYF.

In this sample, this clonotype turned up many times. The CDR3 sequence is CASLEGGVNTEAFF. The CDR3 DNA sequence: TGTGCCAGCCTTGAGGGGGGCGTGAACACTGAAGCTTTCTTT. V usage is TRBV28 and J usage is TRBJ1-1; D is possibly TRBD1 (6 bases). Trimming pared 8 bases from V and 0 bases from J, leaving 13 bases between. The CDR3 extends over 14 amino acids. Per germline, CDR1 MDHEN and CDR2 SYDVKM.